These 2 T cell receptor beta chains originate from one sample sequenced in a study of T cells in Graves' hyperthyroidism and ophthalmopathy. Researchers amplified the TCR beta CDR3 regions from RNA transcripts. Using the HTBI primer set, a first-round RT-PCR was run on the TCR CDR3. TCRdb recomputed calls from the multiplex PCR reads with MiXCR, one row per CDR3 protein. The sample carries a few hundred thousand distinct CDR3 sequences, 20% to 25% recorded once. Sequenced input: blood. The receptors stem from a man aged 45 to 65 with Graves' hyperthyroidism.

This clonotype has ten or more counts. V gene TRBV6-1 combines with J gene TRBJ1-1, with 12 nucleotides matching TRBD1. Germline V CDR1 and CDR2: MNHNS, SASEGT. This CDR3 comprises 13 residues. V was pared by 5 bases and J by 10 bases, with 5 bases of the junction left unmatched. The CDR3: CASSTGTGGAAFF. The CDR3 nucleotides are TGTGCCAGCAGTACAGGGACAGGGGGCGCAGCTTTCTTT.

This clonotype was detected only once. A read error is possible here, since a much larger clone lies one base away. V gene TRBV6-5 combines with J gene TRBJ1-1; D unresolved. Looked up from germline, CDR1 is MNHEY and CDR2 is SVGAGI. The CDR3 covers 14 residues. This CDR3 is CASSYSARNTEALF. CDR3 sequence (DNA): TGTGCCAGCAGTTACTCGGCCCGGAACACTGAAGCTCTCTTT.